A selection of T cell receptor beta chains follows, all from one sample in a study of control samples from healthy donors and cancer patients. Here immunoSEQ multiplex PCR was the method, and the copy in TCRdb shows in-frame clones only, minus some. The sample carries roughly 100,000 clones, 83% recorded once. The sample taken for sequencing was blood. The origin of the receptors is a woman between 50 and 59 years old in good health. Each CDR3 is given with its conserved first and last residue. Each record gives: D gene, V gene, J gene, clone size, CDR3 DNA, CDR3 protein. D genes are given only for firm matches. Only part of the rows carry a size: once, few, many, or a class if the clone is expanded.

.,TRBV25-1,TRBJ1-1,.,TGTGCCAGCAGCCAAACCCTGGACAGACCCGCAGGGGAAGCTTTCTTT,CASSQTLDRPAGEAFF
TRBD2,TRBV19,TRBJ2-5,few,TGTGCCAGTAGGCGGACTAGCGGTCCCCAAGAGACCCAGTACTTC,CASRRTSGPQETQYF
TRBD2,TRBV14,TRBJ2-4,.,TGTGCCAGCAGCCGGCGAACGGGGGGATCTTTGAACATTCAGTACTTC,CASSRRTGGSLNIQYF
.,TRBV18,TRBJ1-2,.,TGTGCCAGCTCACCAGCCGGAGGGAATGGCTACACCTTC,CASSPAGGNGYTF
TRBD1,TRBV29-1,TRBJ1-6,.,TGCAGCGTTGCCACAGGGGGCGATTCACCCCTCCACTTT,CSVATGGDSPLHF
TRBD1,TRBV2,TRBJ1-5,.,TGTGCCAGCAGGGGACAGGGAGGTCAGCCCCAGCATTTT,CASRGQGGQPQHF
.,TRBV5-4,TRBJ1-6,.,TGTGCCAGCAGCTCCGGTTTATCTAATTCACCCCTCCACTTT,CASSSGLSNSPLHF
.,TRBV7-2,TRBJ2-5,few,TGTGCCAGCAGCGAACAAGAGACCCAGTACTTC,CASSEQETQYF
.,TRBV7-9,TRBJ1-6,.,TGTGCCAGCAGCCCGGACAGAAACTACCCCAATTCACCCCTCCACTTT,CASSPDRNYPNSPLHF
.,TRBV7-2,TRBJ2-5,.,TGTGCCAGCAGCTTATCGGGCGGGGAGACCCAGTACTTC,CASSLSGGETQYF
.,TRBV27,TRBJ1-6,few,TGTGCCAGCAGGGCAGGGGAAGGATCACCCCTCCACTTT,CASRAGEGSPLHF
TRBD1,TRBV28,TRBJ1-5,.,TGTGCCAGCAGTTTGGACCTCACAGGGGGCAATCAGCCCCAGCATTTT,CASSLDLTGGNQPQHF
TRBD1,TRBV4-1,TRBJ2-3,.,TGCGCCAGCAGCCAAGAACGCCAGGGGGCAGATACGCAGTATTTT,CASSQERQGADTQYF
.,TRBV19,TRBJ2-1,.,TGTGCCAGTAGTAAACAGGGCGGGAGCTCCTACAATGAGCAGTTCTTC,CASSKQGGSSYNEQFF
TRBD1,TRBV30,TRBJ1-2,.,TGTGCCTGGAGTGGGGACAGGGGTAACTATGGCTACACCTTC,CAWSGDRGNYGYTF
TRBD2,TRBV6-2/TRBV6-3,TRBJ2-1,.,TGTGCCAGCAGTTACGACGCGGGGGGGGCGTTCTTC,CASSYDAGGAFF
.,TRBV4-2,TRBJ1-1,.,TGTGCCAGCAGCCAAGGATTCATGAGGAACACTGAAGCTTTCTTT,CASSQGFMRNTEAFF
.,TRBV27,TRBJ1-4,.,TGTGCCAGCAGTTCATCCCGCCGAGGGTCCCTGGATAAAAAACTGTTTTTT,CASSSSRRGSLDKKLFF
TRBD1,TRBV23-1,TRBJ1-4,.,TGCGCCAGCAGTCAATTCGACAGGGCGACAGAAAAACTGTTTTTT,CASSQFDRATEKLFF
.,TRBV30,TRBJ2-4,.,TGTGCCTGGAGTGTTGGGGAACTCCTAGCCTTAGACATTCAGTACTTC,CAWSVGELLALDIQYF
.,TRBV9,TRBJ2-7,.,TGTGCCAGCAGCCCCGGGGGAGGTTACTCCTACGAGCAGTACTTC,CASSPGGGYSYEQYF
TRBD1,TRBV12-3/TRBV12-4,TRBJ1-2,.,TGTGCCAGCAGGGAGACAGGGGCGAATGGCTACACCTTC,CASRETGANGYTF
.,TRBV28,TRBJ1-6,few,TGTGCCAGCACCTCCCCAGTCGGGGTCACCAATTCACCCCTCCACTTT,CASTSPVGVTNSPLHF
.,TRBV5-5,TRBJ1-1,.,TGTGCCAGCAGCTTGGGTCGAGGGAACACTGAAGCTTTCTTT,CASSLGRGNTEAFF
TRBD2,TRBV5-1,TRBJ2-3,.,TGCGCCAGCAGCCAAAATGGACTAGCGGGAGGGGGCGGCGATACGCAGTATTTT,CASSQNGLAGGGGDTQYF